This T cell receptor beta chain was identified in a study of OX40 agonist ivuxolimab in advanced cancers. For the study at large: It was ivuxolimab, an agonistic anti-OX40 (CD134) antibody, that patients were treated with. Study-wide findings and caveats: With doses of 0.1 to 3.0 mg/kg, CD4+ and CD8+ blood T cells had undergone clonal expansion by week 6.

Data came from immunoSEQ multiplex PCR; TCRdb stores just in-frame clones and leaves some out. This sample carries around 97,000 clones, under 90% of them seen once, and the ten largest clones take less than 5.5%. CDR1 SGDLS and CDR2 YYNGEE come from the germline V gene. The CDR3 totals 15 residues. The ends were cut back, 3 bases at V and 6 bases at J, with 18 bases in the middle. This clone was observed a few times. Its antigen is not identified. The material was CD4+ or CD8+ T cells sorted from blood, obtained in a trial of the OX40 agonist ivuxolimab. The chain combines TRBV9 with TRBJ1-2; tentative D call: TRBD1 (6 bases). This clonotype was obtained from an adult with an advanced solid tumor such as melanoma, head and neck, liver or kidney cancer. The DNA of the CDR3 is TGTGCCAGCAGCGACCCTGGGACACCGAGCCATGGCTACACCTTC. Its protein is CASSDPGTPSHGYTF. Filled out from reference TRBV9 and TRBJ1-2, the complete variable domain reads DSGVTQTPKHLITATGQRVTLRCSPRSGDLSVYWYQQSLDQGLQFLIQYYNGEERAKGNILERFSAQQFPDLHSELNLSSLELGDSALYFCASSDPGTPSHGYTFGSGTRLTVV.